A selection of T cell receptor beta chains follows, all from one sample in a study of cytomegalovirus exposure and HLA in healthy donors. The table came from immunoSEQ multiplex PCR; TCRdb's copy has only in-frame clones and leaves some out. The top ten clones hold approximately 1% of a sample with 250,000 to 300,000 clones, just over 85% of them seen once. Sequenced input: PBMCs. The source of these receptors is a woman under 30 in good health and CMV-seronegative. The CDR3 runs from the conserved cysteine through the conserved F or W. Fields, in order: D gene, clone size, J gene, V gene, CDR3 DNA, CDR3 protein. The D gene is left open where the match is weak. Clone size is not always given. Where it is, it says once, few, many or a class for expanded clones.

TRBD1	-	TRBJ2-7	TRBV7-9	TGTGCCAGCAGCCCGGGACAGGGGACCTACGAGCAGTACTTC	CASSPGQGTYEQYF
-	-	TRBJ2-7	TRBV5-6	TGTGCCAGCAGCTTGAATGTGCTCGGCTACGAGCAGTACTTC	CASSLNVLGYEQYF
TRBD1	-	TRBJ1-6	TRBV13	TGTGCCAGCAGCTTAGGACAGGGGGTCTATAATTCACCCCTCCACTTT	CASSLGQGVYNSPLHF
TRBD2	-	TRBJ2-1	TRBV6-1	TGTGCCAGCAGTGAACCAACTAGCGGGAGATTCCATGAGCAGTTCTTC	CASSEPTSGRFHEQFF
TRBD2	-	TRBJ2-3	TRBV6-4	TGTGCCAGCAGTGACTCCGGGGGGGCCACAGATACGCAGTATTTT	CASSDSGGATDTQYF
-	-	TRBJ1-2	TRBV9	TGTGCCAGCAGCTTATACAGGGTAGGAGGCTACACCTTC	CASSLYRVGGYTF
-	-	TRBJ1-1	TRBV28	TGTGCCAGCAGACCCAGGGTAGACACTGAAGCTTTCTTT	CASRPRVDTEAFF
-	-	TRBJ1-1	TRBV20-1	TGCAGTGCTAGAGACCCCGAGGAGGCTTTCTTT	CSARDPEEAFF
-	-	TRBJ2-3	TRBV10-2	TGCGCCAGCAGTGAGTGGCGACAGGGCACAGATACGCAGTATTTT	CASSEWRQGTDTQYF
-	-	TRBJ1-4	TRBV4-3	TGCGCCAGCAGCCAAGATTTGGGCACTAATGAAAAACTGTTTTTT	CASSQDLGTNEKLFF
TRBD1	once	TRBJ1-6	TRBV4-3	TGCGCCAGCAGCCAGGAGTACCGGGACAGAAATTCACCCCTCCACTTT	CASSQEYRDRNSPLHF
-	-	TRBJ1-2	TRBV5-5	TGTGCCAGCAGCTTGGGTCCAGGGGATGGCTACACCTTC	CASSLGPGDGYTF
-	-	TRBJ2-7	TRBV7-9	TGTGCCAGCAGCTTAGGCTCAGTCTCCTACGAGCAGTACTTC	CASSLGSVSYEQYF
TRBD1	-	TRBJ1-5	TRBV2	TGTGCCAGCAGGGGACAGACTAGCAATCAGCCCCAGCATTTT	CASRGQTSNQPQHF
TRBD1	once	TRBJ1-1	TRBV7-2	TGTGCCAGCAGGACAGGGGCGGGGGACACTGAAGCTTTCTTT	CASRTGAGDTEAFF
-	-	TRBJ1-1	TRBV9	TGTGCCAGCAGCCCTCAGACAGGAGGTCGGAACACTGAAGCTTTCTTT	CASSPQTGGRNTEAFF
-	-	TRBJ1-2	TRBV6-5	TGTGCCAGCAGTAGCGGGGTTAACTATGGCTACACCTTC	CASSSGVNYGYTF
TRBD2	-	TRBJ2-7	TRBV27	TGTGCCAGCAGTTTACGTGGGGGGGCCTACGAGCAGTACTTC	CASSLRGGAYEQYF
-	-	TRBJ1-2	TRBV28	TGTGCCAGCAGCCCCAGAGGAGCAGGGCACTATGGCTACACCTTC	CASSPRGAGHYGYTF
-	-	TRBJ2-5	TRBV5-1	TGCGCCAGCAGCTTGGAGGGGCGGGGTGGAGAGACCCAGTACTTC	CASSLEGRGGETQYF
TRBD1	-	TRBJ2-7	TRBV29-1	TGCAGCGTTGACTTCGGACAGGGGGCATCAGAACAGTACTTC	CSVDFGQGASEQYF
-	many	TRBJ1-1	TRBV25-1	TGTGCCAGCAGTAAGGGGGTCGGCACTGAAGCTTTCTTT	CASSKGVGTEAFF
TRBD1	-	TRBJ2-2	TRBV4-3	TGCGCCAGCAGCCAACTTGACAGGGCCACCACCGGGGAGCTGTTTTTT	CASSQLDRATTGELFF